Listed below are T cell receptor beta chains from one sample, sequenced in a study of blood T cell repertoires in COVID-19. Assay used: immunoSEQ multiplex PCR; TCRdb lists only in-frame clones, some missing. Here the sample spans over 100,000 clones, more than 75% being singletons. What was sequenced was peripheral blood. The receptors here all came from a man aged 35-49 years with acute or convalescent COVID-19. Each CDR3 is given with its conserved first and last residue. A D gene is named only where the DNA matches it firmly. Rows give clone size only sometimes, using once, few, many, or a class for an expanded clone.

.,TRBJ1-6,.,TRBV5-4,TGTGCCAGCAGCTTTGGGGGGACTGATTCACCCCTCCACTTT,CASSFGGTDSPLHF
TRBD1,TRBJ1-3,.,TRBV6-5,TGTGCCAGCAGTTATAGGACAGGCTCTGGAAACACCATATATTTT,CASSYRTGSGNTIYF
.,TRBJ1-6,.,TRBV6-2/TRBV6-3,TGTGCCAGCAGTACACAGGATCGGTTGGATTCACCCCTCCACTTT,CASSTQDRLDSPLHF
.,TRBJ2-2,.,TRBV6-4,TGTGCCAGCAGTGAACGGGAGACCGGGGAGCTGTTTTTT,CASSERETGELFF
TRBD2,TRBJ2-2,.,TRBV7-2,TGTGCCAGCAGCTCCCGTGGGGGGGTCGGCGGGGAGCTGTTTTTT,CASSSRGGVGGELFF
TRBD1,TRBJ2-2,.,TRBV19,TGTGCCAGTAGTACAGCCCGGGACAGTTTGGCCGGGGAGCTGTTTTTT,CASSTARDSLAGELFF
.,TRBJ1-2,.,TRBV6-5,TGTGCCAGCAGCCATTTCCACCAGGCTAACTATGGCTACACCTTC,CASSHFHQANYGYTF
.,TRBJ1-2,few,TRBV5-5,TGTGCCAGCAGCTTGGCGGAGAACTATGGCTACACCTTC,CASSLAENYGYTF
TRBD1,TRBJ1-5,.,TRBV29-1,TGCAGCGTGGGGACAGGCGGCAATCAGCCCCAGCATTTT,CSVGTGGNQPQHF
.,TRBJ1-1,.,TRBV25-1,TGTGCCAGCAGTGCCAGGGAAGGAGCTTTCTTT,CASSAREGAFF
TRBD1,TRBJ1-2,few,TRBV7-9,TGTGCCAGCAGCTTAGGTCGGTACAGGGGGCCTTATGGCTACACCTTC,CASSLGRYRGPYGYTF
TRBD1,TRBJ1-1,.,TRBV5-1,TGCGCCAGCAGCTTCCAGGGGGGAAGCGTCACTGAAGCTTTCTTT,CASSFQGGSVTEAFF
.,TRBJ1-1,once,TRBV29-1,TGCAGCTCCAGACAGGACCTGAACACTGAAGCTTTCTTT,CSSRQDLNTEAFF
TRBD1,TRBJ1-2,.,TRBV5-1,TGCGCCAGCAGCCCACTACCGGGACAGGGGATGAACTATGGCTACACCTTC,CASSPLPGQGMNYGYTF
.,TRBJ1-6,.,TRBV4-3,TGCGCCAGCAGCCAAGAAAGTACCAGGGGAATTTCACCCCTCCACTTT,CASSQESTRGISPLHF
.,TRBJ1-1,.,TRBV5-1,TGCGCCAGCCAGACAGGACGAATGAACACTGAAGCTTTCTTT,CASQTGRMNTEAFF
.,TRBJ1-2,.,TRBV5-5,TGTGCCAGCAGCTTTGTAGGACAGTTGAGCTACACCTTC,CASSFVGQLSYTF
.,TRBJ1-2,.,TRBV19,TGTGCCAGTAGTCCCCAGGGTTCCAACTATGGCTACACCTTC,CASSPQGSNYGYTF
TRBD2,TRBJ2-1,.,TRBV30,TGTGCCTGGAGGCGACTAGCACCTGAGCAGTTCTTC,CAWRRLAPEQFF
.,TRBJ1-1,.,TRBV19,TGTGCCAGTTCCCTATACAGGGCGGATGAAGCTTTCTTT,CASSLYRADEAFF
.,TRBJ1-4,.,TRBV7-9,TGTGCCAGCAGCAACGAACCGGGACACTCGGCTAATGAAAAACTGTTTTTT,CASSNEPGHSANEKLFF
TRBD1,TRBJ1-5,few,TRBV20-1,TGCAGTGCTAGTCTCAGGACAGGGGGGAATCAGCCCCAGCATTTT,CSASLRTGGNQPQHF
TRBD1,TRBJ2-1,.,TRBV7-8,TGTGCCAGCAGCTTAAGCGGACAGGTCTACAATGAGCAGTTCTTC,CASSLSGQVYNEQFF
TRBD2,TRBJ2-3,.,TRBV27,TGTGCCAGCAGGGCTAGCGGGAGGGTCGCGTCTAACACAGATACGCAGTATTTT,CASRASGRVASNTDTQYF
TRBD2,TRBJ2-1,.,TRBV9,TGTGCCAGCAGCCCTTTAGCGGGGGCATACAATGAGCAGTTCTTC,CASSPLAGAYNEQFF
.,TRBJ1-1,.,TRBV5-4,TGTGCCAGCAGCTTGATACAGGGTGGGGGGAACACTGAAGCTTTCTTT,CASSLIQGGGNTEAFF
TRBD1,TRBJ1-5,.,TRBV18,TGTGCCAGCTCAGGGACAGGCAATCAGCCCCAGCATTTT,CASSGTGNQPQHF
.,TRBJ1-1,.,TRBV30,TGTGCCTGGAGCCTGAGGCAGACGTCCACTGAAGCTTTCTTT,CAWSLRQTSTEAFF
.,TRBJ1-2,.,TRBV2,TGTGCCAGCAGTGTCCTTGAGGGAGGGGGCTACACCTTC,CASSVLEGGGYTF
.,TRBJ2-2,.,TRBV5-1,TGCGCCAGCAGCTTGAACCCCGGAGGGCCCGGGGAGCTGTTTTTT,CASSLNPGGPGELFF
.,TRBJ2-7,.,TRBV3-1/TRBV3-2,TGTGCCAGCAGCCAATTCGGGACCTACGAGCAGTACTTC,CASSQFGTYEQYF
.,TRBJ2-6,.,TRBV10-1,TGCGCCAGCAGGGGGACAACACCCTTCTCTGGGGCCAACGTCCTGACTTTC,CASRGTTPFSGANVLTF
TRBD1,TRBJ1-2,.,TRBV27,TGTGCCAGCAGTTCCCTCGAAGGGACAGATTATGGCTACACCTTC,CASSSLEGTDYGYTF
.,TRBJ1-5,.,TRBV11-3,TGTGCCAGCAGTCCCCCCGGGGGGGAGAATCAGCCCCAGCATTTT,CASSPPGGENQPQHF
TRBD2,TRBJ2-7,.,TRBV19,TGTGCCAGTAGCGCCGGGACTAGCGGGTTTGGTATGTACTTC,CASSAGTSGFGMYF
.,TRBJ1-4,few,TRBV19,TGTGCCAGTAATGGTGGGCTCGAAAAACTGTTTTTT,CASNGGLEKLFF
.,TRBJ1-1,.,TRBV27,TGTGCCAGCATCCGGGGCACTGAAGCTTTCTTT,CASIRGTEAFF
.,TRBJ1-5,.,TRBV19,TGTGCCAGTACCTCCCAGGCAGTTAGCAATCAGCCCCAGCATTTT,CASTSQAVSNQPQHF
TRBD2,TRBJ2-1,.,TRBV20-1,TGCAGTGCTAGTTCCCAGTTAGCGGGAGGGGGGGATCAGTTCTTC,CSASSQLAGGGDQFF
TRBD1,TRBJ1-6,.,TRBV30,TGTGCCTCGCAGGGGGCCAATTCACCCCTCCACTTT,CASQGANSPLHF
TRBD1,TRBJ1-6,.,TRBV30,TGTGCCTGGAGTCCCTACAGGGGAGTGGGCAATTCACCCCTCCACTTT,CAWSPYRGVGNSPLHF
.,TRBJ1-1,.,TRBV6-5,TGTGCCAGCAGTCAACCCACAGGGATAACTGAAGCTTTCTTT,CASSQPTGITEAFF
.,TRBJ2-7,.,TRBV3-1/TRBV3-2,TGTGCCAGCAGCCAAGCCGGGACACCTTCCTACGAGCAGTACTTC,CASSQAGTPSYEQYF
.,TRBJ2-7,.,TRBV6-5,TGTGCCAGCAGTCCTAACTTTTACGAGCAGTACTTC,CASSPNFYEQYF
TRBD2,TRBJ2-1,.,TRBV5-1,TGCGCCAGCAAAGCCGGGACTAGCAGCAATGAGCAGTTCTTC,CASKAGTSSNEQFF
.,TRBJ1-5,.,TRBV7-2,TGTGCCAGCAGCTTAGTGGAGCATCAGCCCCAGCATTTT,CASSLVEHQPQHF
.,TRBJ2-1,.,TRBV14,TGTGCCAGCAGCCAAGCGGGGGTCAGGGCTGAGCAGTTCTTC,CASSQAGVRAEQFF
TRBD2,TRBJ2-5,.,TRBV7-3,TGTGCCAGCAGCCTGGGACTAGCGGGATTCCAGTACTTC,CASSLGLAGFQYF
TRBD1,TRBJ2-5,.,TRBV12-5,TGTGCTAGTGGTCCTGGGACAGGGGGTAGGGAGACCCAGTACTTC,CASGPGTGGRETQYF
TRBD1,TRBJ1-1,.,TRBV9,TGTGCCAGCAGCATCGGACAGGGGCAAGCTTTCTTT,CASSIGQGQAFF
.,TRBJ2-2,.,TRBV19,TGTGCCAGTAGTATACGGGGGTCGGGCACCGGGGAGCTGTTTTTT,CASSIRGSGTGELFF
.,TRBJ2-7,.,TRBV5-5,TGTGCCAGCAGCACCCCACCGGACAGTTACGAGCAGTACTTC,CASSTPPDSYEQYF
.,TRBJ1-3,.,TRBV3-1/TRBV3-2,TGTGCCAGCGAGGGTCGTAGAGGAAACACCATATATTTT,CASEGRRGNTIYF
TRBD2,TRBJ2-1,.,TRBV3-1/TRBV3-2,TGTGCCAGCAGCCCGACGACTAGCGGGATAGAGCAGTTCTTC,CASSPTTSGIEQFF
TRBD1,TRBJ2-6,once,TRBV30,TGTGCCTGGGATACAGGGGCTGGGGCCAACGTCCTGACTTTC,CAWDTGAGANVLTF